This TCR beta chain appears in the sequencing data of a study of T cell repertoires in cytomegalovirus infection (dated by TCRdb to 2018 to 2020). At the level of the whole study: Alongside well-studied HLA-B-restricted epitopes, the peptide stimulations were aimed at recently identified HLA-C-restricted CMV epitopes, whose presentation resists viral immunomodulation. Donor HLA type was relevant to the analysis, as public TCR beta signatures indicated carriage of CMV infection together with the matching HLA type.

The treatment or condition label on this specimen signifies: in vitro stimulation with specific CMV peptide epitopes to enrich CMV-specific T cells. In the case of this clonotype: It has no known antigen specificity. No much larger clone is present one base from it, and per-base qualities are unavailable.

Broader findings and caveats from the paper: Cumulative frequency of public TCR beta family members discriminated carriers of CMV infection plus the relevant HLA type in this cohort and an independent approximately 400-donor cohort. The ex vivo response was dominated by HLA-C-restricted CMV-specific TCR beta clonotypes, which also provided the single most frequent clonotype in two of eight donors.

Germline trimming: 6 bases from V, 5 bases from J; junction bases outside gene matches: 14. The CDR3 contains 17 residues, cysteine and phenylalanine counted. Here the CDR3 DNA is all that survives: 51 bases in frame from base 1. TCRdb lists the instrument as Illumina HiSeq 1500. The raw public reads went through TCRdb reprocessing: fastp at Q25, MiXCR clone calling, in-frame beta chains kept. CDR3 protein duplicates are merged, each entry listing the most common genes and DNA. This sample holds fewer than 350,000 distinct CDR3 sequences; almost 30% were observed only once. Of the sample, 20% falls within the top ten clones.

This receptor chain uses TRBV12-3 or TRBV12-4 and TRBJ2-3; 10 central bases correspond to TRBD1. The starting material was cultured PBMCs, obtained from culture after CMV antigen stimulation. This TCR came from a human donor in good health (CMV status not recorded). Some clones in this sample may be carry-over from other donors' samples. The CDR3 is CASSPPPLGTGEDTQYF. The DNA reads as follows: TGTGCCAGCAGCCCCCCACCCCTGGGGACAGGGGAAGATACGCAGTATTTT.